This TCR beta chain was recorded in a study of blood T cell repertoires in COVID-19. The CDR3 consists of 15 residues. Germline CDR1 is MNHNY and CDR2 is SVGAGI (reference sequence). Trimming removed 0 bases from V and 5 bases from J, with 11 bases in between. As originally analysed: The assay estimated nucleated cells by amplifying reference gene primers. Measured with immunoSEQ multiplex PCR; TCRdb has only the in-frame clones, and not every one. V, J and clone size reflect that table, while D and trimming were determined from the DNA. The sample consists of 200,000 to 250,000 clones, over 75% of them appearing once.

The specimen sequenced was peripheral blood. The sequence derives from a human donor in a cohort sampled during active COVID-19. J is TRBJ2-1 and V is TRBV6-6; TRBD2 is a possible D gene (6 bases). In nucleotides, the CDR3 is TGTGCCAGCAGTTACTCACTAGCCTCGGACAATGAGCAGTTCTTC. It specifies CASSYSLASDNEQFF.